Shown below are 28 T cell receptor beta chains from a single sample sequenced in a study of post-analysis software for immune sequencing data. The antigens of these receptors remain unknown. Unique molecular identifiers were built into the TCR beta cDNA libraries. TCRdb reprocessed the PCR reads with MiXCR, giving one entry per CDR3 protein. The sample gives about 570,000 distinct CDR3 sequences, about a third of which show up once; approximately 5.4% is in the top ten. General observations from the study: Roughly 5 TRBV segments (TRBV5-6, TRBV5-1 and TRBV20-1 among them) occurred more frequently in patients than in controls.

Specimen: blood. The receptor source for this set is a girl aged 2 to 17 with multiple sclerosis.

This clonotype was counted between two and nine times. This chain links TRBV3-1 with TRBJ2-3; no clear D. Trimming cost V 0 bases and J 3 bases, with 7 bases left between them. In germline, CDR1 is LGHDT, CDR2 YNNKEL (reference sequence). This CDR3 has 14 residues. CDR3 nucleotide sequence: TGTGCCAGCAGCCAAGATATAGGGACAGATACGCAGTATTTT. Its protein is CASSQDIGTDTQYF.

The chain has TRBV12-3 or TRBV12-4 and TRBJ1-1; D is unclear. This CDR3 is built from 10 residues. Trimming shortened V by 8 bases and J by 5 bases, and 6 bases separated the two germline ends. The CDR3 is CASGRTEAFF. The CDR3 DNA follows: TGTGCCAGCGGACGGACTGAAGCTTTCTTT.

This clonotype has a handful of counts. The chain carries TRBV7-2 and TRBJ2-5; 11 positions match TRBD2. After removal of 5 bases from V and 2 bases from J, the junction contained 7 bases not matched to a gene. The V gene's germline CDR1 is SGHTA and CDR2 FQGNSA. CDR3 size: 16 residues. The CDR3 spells CASSPIRLAGQETQYF. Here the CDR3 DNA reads TGTGCCAGCAGCCCCATCCGACTAGCGGGGCAAGAGACCCAGTACTTC.

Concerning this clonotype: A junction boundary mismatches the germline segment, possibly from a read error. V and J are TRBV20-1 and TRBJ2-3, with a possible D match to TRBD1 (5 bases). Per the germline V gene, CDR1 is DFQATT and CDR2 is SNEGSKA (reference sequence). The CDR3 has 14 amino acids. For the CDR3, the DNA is TGCAGTTCTAGAGAAGACAGCCACACAGATACGCAGTATTTT. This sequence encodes CSSREDSHTDTQYF.

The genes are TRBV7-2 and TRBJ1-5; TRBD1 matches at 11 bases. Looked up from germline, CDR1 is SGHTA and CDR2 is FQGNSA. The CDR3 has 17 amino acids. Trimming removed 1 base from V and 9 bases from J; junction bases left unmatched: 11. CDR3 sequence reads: CASSLVGTGGFIRPQHF. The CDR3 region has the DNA TGTGCCAGCAGCTTAGTCGGGACAGGGGGGTTTATCCGGCCCCAGCATTTT.

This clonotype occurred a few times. CDR3 nucleotides: TGTGCCAGCAGCCAACCGTTATCCTCGGATACGCAGTATTTT. Translation gives CASSQPLSSDTQYF. The rearrangement uses TRBV7-2 and TRBJ2-3; D is ambiguous. Trimming pared 5 bases from V and 6 bases from J, leaving 15 bases between. CDR1 and CDR2 from the germline V gene are SGHTA and FQGNSA. This CDR3 region has 14 residues.

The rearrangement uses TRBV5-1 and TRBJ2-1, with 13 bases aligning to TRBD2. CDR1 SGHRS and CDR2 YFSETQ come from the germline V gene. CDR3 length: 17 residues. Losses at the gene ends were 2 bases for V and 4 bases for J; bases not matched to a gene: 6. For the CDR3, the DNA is TGCGCCAGCAGCTTCGGGGGACTAGCGGGGTCATACAATGAGCAGTTCTTC. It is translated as CASSFGGLAGSYNEQFF.

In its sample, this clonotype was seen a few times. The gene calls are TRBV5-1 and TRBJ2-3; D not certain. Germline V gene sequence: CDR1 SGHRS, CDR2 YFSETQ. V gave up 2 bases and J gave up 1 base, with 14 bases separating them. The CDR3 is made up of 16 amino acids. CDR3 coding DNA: TGCGCCAGCAGCTTTCCCCTTGATGCAGGCACAGATACGCAGTATTTT. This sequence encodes CASSFPLDAGTDTQYF.

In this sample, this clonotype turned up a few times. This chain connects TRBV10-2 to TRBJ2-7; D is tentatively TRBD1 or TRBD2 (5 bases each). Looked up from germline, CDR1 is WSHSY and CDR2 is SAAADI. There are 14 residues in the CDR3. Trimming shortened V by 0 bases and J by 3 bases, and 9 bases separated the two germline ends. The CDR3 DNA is TGCGCCAGCAGTGAGTCGTGGGGACGCTACGAGCAGTACTTC. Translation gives CASSESWGRYEQYF.

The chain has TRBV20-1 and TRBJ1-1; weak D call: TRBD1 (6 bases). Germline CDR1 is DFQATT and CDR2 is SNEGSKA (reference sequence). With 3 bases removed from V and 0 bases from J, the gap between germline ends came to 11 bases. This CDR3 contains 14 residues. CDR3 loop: CSASRQVMNTEAFF. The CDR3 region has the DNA TGCAGTGCTAGTCGACAGGTTATGAACACTGAAGCTTTCTTT.

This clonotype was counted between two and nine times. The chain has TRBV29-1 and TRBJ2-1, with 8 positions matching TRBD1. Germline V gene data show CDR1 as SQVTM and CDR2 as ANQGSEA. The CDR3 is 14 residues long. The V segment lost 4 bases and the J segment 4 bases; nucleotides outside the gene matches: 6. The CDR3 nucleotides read TGCAGCGTTGTAAGACAGGGGAAGTACAATGAGCAGTTCTTC. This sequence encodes CSVVRQGKYNEQFF.

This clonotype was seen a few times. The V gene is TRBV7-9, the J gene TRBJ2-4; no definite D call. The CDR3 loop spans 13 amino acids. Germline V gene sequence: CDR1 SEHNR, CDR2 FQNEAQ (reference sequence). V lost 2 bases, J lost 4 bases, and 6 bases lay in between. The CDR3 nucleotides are TGTGCCAGCAGCTTAAATACGAAAAACATTCAGTACTTC. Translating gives CASSLNTKNIQYF.

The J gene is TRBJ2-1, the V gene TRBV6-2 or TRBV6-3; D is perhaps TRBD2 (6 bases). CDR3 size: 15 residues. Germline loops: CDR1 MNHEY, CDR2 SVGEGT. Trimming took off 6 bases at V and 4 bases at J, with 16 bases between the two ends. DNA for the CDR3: TGTGCCAGCAGGGGACTCCCCATTCTATACAATGAGCAGTTCTTC. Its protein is CASRGLPILYNEQFF.

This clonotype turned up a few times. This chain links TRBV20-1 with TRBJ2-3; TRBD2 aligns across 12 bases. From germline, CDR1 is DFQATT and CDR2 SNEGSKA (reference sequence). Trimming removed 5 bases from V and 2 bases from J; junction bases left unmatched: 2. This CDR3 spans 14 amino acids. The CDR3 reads CSAGLAGSTDTQYF. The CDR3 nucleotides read TGCAGTGCTGGACTAGCGGGATCCACAGATACGCAGTATTTT.

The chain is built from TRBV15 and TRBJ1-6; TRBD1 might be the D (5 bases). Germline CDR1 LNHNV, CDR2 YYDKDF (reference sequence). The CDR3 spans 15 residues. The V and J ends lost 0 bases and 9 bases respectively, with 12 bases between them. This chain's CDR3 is CATSRERSGGSPLHF. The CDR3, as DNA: TGTGCCACCAGCAGAGAGAGATCGGGGGGTTCACCCCTCCACTTT.

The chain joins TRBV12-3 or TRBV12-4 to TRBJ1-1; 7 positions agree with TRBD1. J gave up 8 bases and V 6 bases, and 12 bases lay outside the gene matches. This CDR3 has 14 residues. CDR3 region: CASRSGGSGTEAFF. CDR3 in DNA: TGTGCCAGCAGGTCAGGGGGAAGTGGGACGGAAGCTTTCTTT.

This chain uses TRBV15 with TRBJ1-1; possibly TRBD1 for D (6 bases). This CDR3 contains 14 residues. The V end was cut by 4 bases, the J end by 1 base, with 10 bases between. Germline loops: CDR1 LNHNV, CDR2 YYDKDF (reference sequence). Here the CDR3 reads CATSTWTENTEAFF. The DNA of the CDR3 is TGTGCCACCAGCACCTGGACAGAGAACACTGAAGCTTTCTTT.

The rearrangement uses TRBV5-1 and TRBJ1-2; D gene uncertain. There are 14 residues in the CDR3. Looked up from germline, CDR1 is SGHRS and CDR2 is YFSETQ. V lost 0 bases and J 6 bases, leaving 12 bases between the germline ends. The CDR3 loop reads CASSLDLGSNGYTF. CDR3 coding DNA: TGCGCCAGCAGCTTGGATCTGGGTTCTAATGGCTACACCTTC.

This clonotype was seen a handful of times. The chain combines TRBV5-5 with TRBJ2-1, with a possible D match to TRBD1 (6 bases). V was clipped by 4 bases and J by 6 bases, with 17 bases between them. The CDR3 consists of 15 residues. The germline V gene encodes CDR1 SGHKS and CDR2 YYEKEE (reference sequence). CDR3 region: CASSPIIRDINEQFF. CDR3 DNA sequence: TGTGCCAGCAGCCCAATAATCCGGGACATCAATGAGCAGTTCTTC.

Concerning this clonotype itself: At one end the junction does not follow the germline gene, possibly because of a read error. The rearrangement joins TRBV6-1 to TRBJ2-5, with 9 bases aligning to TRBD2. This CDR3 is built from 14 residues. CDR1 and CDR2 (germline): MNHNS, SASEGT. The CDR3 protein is CASREGGGAETQYF. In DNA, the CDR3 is TGTGCCAGCAGGGAAGGCGGGGGGGCAGAGACCCAGTACTTC.

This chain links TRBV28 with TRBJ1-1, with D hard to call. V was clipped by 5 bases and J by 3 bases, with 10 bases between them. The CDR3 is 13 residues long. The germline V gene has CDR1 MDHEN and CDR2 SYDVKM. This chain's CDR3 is CASSRSRYTEAFF. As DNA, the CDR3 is TGTGCCAGCAGTCGGTCTAGATACACTGAAGCTTTCTTT.

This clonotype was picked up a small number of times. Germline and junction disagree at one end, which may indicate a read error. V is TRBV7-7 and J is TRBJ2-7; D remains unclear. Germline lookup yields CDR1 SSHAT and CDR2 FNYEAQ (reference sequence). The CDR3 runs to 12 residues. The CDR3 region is CASSLKGSEQYF. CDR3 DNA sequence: TGTGCTAGCAGCTTAAAAGGAAGCGAGCAGTACTTC.

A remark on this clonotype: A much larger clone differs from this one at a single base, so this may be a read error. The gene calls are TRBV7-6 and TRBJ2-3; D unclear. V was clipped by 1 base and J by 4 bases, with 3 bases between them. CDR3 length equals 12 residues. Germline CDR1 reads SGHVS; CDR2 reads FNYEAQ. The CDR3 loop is CASSLDPDTQYF. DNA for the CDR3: TGTGCCAGCAGCTTAGACCCAGATACGCAGTATTTT. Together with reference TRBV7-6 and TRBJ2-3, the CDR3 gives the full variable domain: GAGVSQSPRYKVTKRGQDVALRCDPISGHVSLYWYRQALGQGPEFLTYFNYEAQQDKSGLPNDRFSAERPEGSISTLTIQRTEQRDSAMYRCASSLDPDTQYFGPGTRLTVL.

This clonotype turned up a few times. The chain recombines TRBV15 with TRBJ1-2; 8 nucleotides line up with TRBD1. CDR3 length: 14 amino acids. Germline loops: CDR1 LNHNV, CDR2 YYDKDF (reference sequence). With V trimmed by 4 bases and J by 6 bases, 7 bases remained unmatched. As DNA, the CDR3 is TGTGCCACCAGCACTTGGACAGGGCCGGATGGCTACACCTTC. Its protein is CATSTWTGPDGYTF.

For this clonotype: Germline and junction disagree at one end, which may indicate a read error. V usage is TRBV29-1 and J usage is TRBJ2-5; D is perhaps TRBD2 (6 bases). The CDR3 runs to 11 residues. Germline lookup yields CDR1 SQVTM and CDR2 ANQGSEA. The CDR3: CSAGNQGTQYF. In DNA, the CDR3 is TGCAGTGCGGGGAATCAAGGGACCCAGTACTTC.

CDR3 region: CSAWSPRGGGDTQYF. The CDR3 nucleotides are TGCAGTGCTTGGAGTCCTAGAGGGGGAGGAGATACGCAGTATTTT. V usage is TRBV20-1 and J usage is TRBJ2-3, with D possibly being TRBD1 or TRBD2 (6 bases each). CDR1 is DFQATT, CDR2 SNEGSKA, per germline (reference sequence). There are 15 residues in the CDR3. V was clipped by 5 bases and J by 5 bases, with 20 bases between them.

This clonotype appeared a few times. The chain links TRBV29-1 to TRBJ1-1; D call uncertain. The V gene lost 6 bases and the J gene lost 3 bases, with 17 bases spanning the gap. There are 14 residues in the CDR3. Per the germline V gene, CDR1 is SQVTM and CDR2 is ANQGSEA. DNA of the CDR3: TGCAGCGTGCGGACCGGGTCCATTGACACTGAAGCTTTCTTT. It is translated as CSVRTGSIDTEAFF.

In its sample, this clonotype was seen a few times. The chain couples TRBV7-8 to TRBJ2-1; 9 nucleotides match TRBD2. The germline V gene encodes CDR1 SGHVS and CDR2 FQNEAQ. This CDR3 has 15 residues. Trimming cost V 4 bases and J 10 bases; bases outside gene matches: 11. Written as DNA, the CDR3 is TGTGCCAGCAGCTCCACTAGGCGGGGGGGCCTAGAGCAGTTCTTC. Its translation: CASSSTRRGGLEQFF.